Presented here are 30 T cell receptor beta chains from one specimen sequenced in a study of cytomegalovirus exposure and HLA in healthy donors. The repertoire was sequenced with immunoSEQ multiplex PCR; TCRdb's copy has only in-frame clones and lacks some. The data hold roughly 150,000 clones, with roughly nine tenths observed a single time. The material sequenced was PBMCs. The source is a woman between 25 and 40 years old in good health and CMV-seronegative.

The V and J genes are TRBV29-1 and TRBJ2-1; D is undetermined. Trimming removed 1 base from V and 15 bases from J, with 13 bases in between. The CDR3 is 11 residues long. Looked up from germline, CDR1 is SQVTM and CDR2 is ANQGSEA. The CDR3 is CSVEAGQTVFF. CDR3 in DNA: TGCAGCGTTGAAGCCGGCCAGACGGTGTTCTTC.

The gene calls are TRBV27 and TRBJ1-2; no firm D call. The CDR3 loop spans 16 amino acids. Looked up from germline, CDR1 is MNHEY and CDR2 is SMNVEV (reference sequence). V lost 2 bases, J lost 4 bases, and 17 bases lay in between. The CDR3 here is CASSLSPETVPYGYTF. CDR3 in DNA: TGTGCCAGCAGTTTAAGCCCCGAAACAGTCCCCTATGGCTACACCTTC.

The chain recombines TRBV5-6 with TRBJ2-1, with TRBD1 identical over 7 bases. CDR1 and CDR2 from the germline V gene are SGHDT and YYEEEE. The CDR3 spans 14 residues. V shed 2 bases and J 2 bases; nucleotides not matched to a gene: 1. This chain's CDR3 is CASSFGTAYNEQFF. Here the CDR3 DNA reads TGTGCCAGCAGCTTCGGGACAGCCTACAATGAGCAGTTCTTC.

This chain links TRBV7-2 with TRBJ2-3, with D unresolved. Looked up from germline, CDR1 is SGHTA and CDR2 is FQGNSA. This CDR3 has 15 residues. Trimming cost V 4 bases and J 0 bases, with 11 bases left between them. CDR3: CASSYAALSTDTQYF. The CDR3 region has the DNA TGTGCCAGCAGCTATGCTGCCCTAAGCACAGATACGCAGTATTTT.

The chain links TRBV27 to TRBJ1-1; 7 nucleotides align to TRBD1. The V segment lost 9 bases and the J segment 4 bases; nucleotides outside the gene matches: 14. CDR1 MNHEY and CDR2 SMNVEV come from the germline V gene (reference sequence). This CDR3 has 15 residues. CDR3 protein: CASWGGTARGTEAFF. The CDR3, as DNA: TGTGCCAGTTGGGGGGGGACAGCCCGAGGCACTGAAGCTTTCTTT.

The chain links TRBV11-2 to TRBJ2-7, with unresolved D. V lost 3 bases, J lost 1 base, and 13 bases lay in between. Germline V gene data show CDR1 as SGHAT and CDR2 as FQNNGV. CDR3 length: 15 amino acids. The CDR3 is CASSFNRLNSYEQYF. In DNA, the CDR3 is TGTGCCAGCAGCTTCAACCGCTTGAATTCCTACGAGCAGTACTTC.

In its sample, this clone was seen once. The chain joins TRBV5-4 to TRBJ2-3, with D unclear. The V gene's germline CDR1 is SGHNT and CDR2 YYREEE (reference sequence). CDR3 length: 13 amino acids. Trimming removed 2 bases at V and 1 base at J, with 5 bases between. CDR3 nucleotides: TGTGCCAGCAGCTTCTGGGGCACAGATACGCAGTATTTT. Amino acids: CASSFWGTDTQYF.

The table lists this clone with a count of one. This rearrangement joins TRBV5-1 to TRBJ2-5, with TRBD2 as a possible D gene (5 bases). CDR3 length equals 10 residues. Trimming took 7 bases from V and 5 from J, leaving 6 bases between them. CDR1 and CDR2 from the germline V gene are SGHRS and YFSETQ. CDR3 protein: CASGGETQYF. CDR3 DNA: TGCGCCAGCGGCGGGGAGACCCAGTACTTC.

The chain links TRBV7-2 to TRBJ2-3, with D uncertain. The V gene lost 5 bases and the J gene lost 5 bases, with 11 bases spanning the gap. Germline CDR1 SGHTA, CDR2 FQGNSA. This CDR3 contains 13 residues. CDR3 DNA: TGTGCCAGCAGCGTAATAAGACTAGATACGCAGTATTTT. It codes for CASSVIRLDTQYF.

The chain couples TRBV13 to TRBJ2-1; D remains ambiguous. V lost 4 bases, J lost 5 bases, and 3 bases lay in between. Germline V gives CDR1 PRHDT, CDR2 FYEKMQ (reference sequence). The CDR3 is made up of 11 amino acids. The CDR3 spells CASSWDNEQFF. The CDR3 DNA reads TGTGCCAGCAGCTGGGACAATGAGCAGTTCTTC.

J is TRBJ2-1 and V is TRBV27; tentatively, D is TRBD2 (6 bases). Looked up from germline, CDR1 is MNHEY and CDR2 is SMNVEV (reference sequence). The V and J ends lost 3 bases and 0 bases respectively, with 12 bases between them. The CDR3 is made up of 16 amino acids. CDR3 loop: CASSLEGTSSYNEQFF. In DNA form, the CDR3 reads TGTGCCAGCAGTTTGGAGGGCACGAGCTCCTACAATGAGCAGTTCTTC.

The rearrangement joins TRBV27 to TRBJ2-7; 9 positions match TRBD2. The germline V gene has CDR1 MNHEY and CDR2 SMNVEV (reference sequence). V lost 4 bases, J lost 3 bases, and 4 bases stayed unmatched. This CDR3 comprises 14 residues. CDR3 bases: TGTGCCAGCAGTTGGGTAGCGGGAGACTACGAGCAGTACTTC. Translation gives CASSWVAGDYEQYF.

This rearrangement joins TRBV28 to TRBJ2-3; a weak D match, TRBD2 (5 bases). Trimming took off 6 bases at V and 7 bases at J, with 17 bases between the two ends. Germline CDR1 reads MDHEN; CDR2 reads SYDVKM. CDR3 length: 14 amino acids. In nucleotides, the CDR3 is TGTGCCAGCAGCCCGGACTTGCGCACGAATACGCAGTATTTT. It translates to CASSPDLRTNTQYF. The whole variable domain, filled in from reference TRBV28 and TRBJ2-3, reads DVKVTQSSRYLVKRTGEKVFLECVQDMDHENMFWYRQDPGLGLRLIYFSYDVKMKEKGDIPEGYSVSREKKERFSLILESASTNQTSMYLCASSPDLRTNTQYFGPGTRLTVL.

DNA for the CDR3: TGCGCCAGCAAAGGCGTCGGGGAGACCAAAAACATTCAGTACTTC. Encoded protein: CASKGVGETKNIQYF. The chain recombines TRBV5-1 with TRBJ2-4, with D perhaps matching TRBD2 (5 bases). Germline V gene data show CDR1 as SGHRS and CDR2 as YFSETQ. Trimming left V 6 bases short and J 2 bases short, with 15 bases between. The CDR3 contains 15 residues.

V and J are TRBV27 and TRBJ1-1; D gene uncertain. V was cut by 3 bases and J by 4 bases, with 9 bases left in between. This CDR3 spans 13 amino acids. Germline V gives CDR1 MNHEY, CDR2 SMNVEV (reference sequence). The CDR3 loop is CASSFNRRTEAFF. As DNA, the CDR3 is TGTGCCAGCAGTTTCAATCGACGCACTGAAGCTTTCTTT.

This clone was recorded only once. V is TRBV19 and J is TRBJ1-2; D is undetermined. There are 13 residues in the CDR3. Germline values: CDR1 LNHDA, CDR2 SQIVND (reference sequence). V was trimmed by 4 bases and J by 8 bases, leaving 14 bases between them. CDR3 in DNA: TGTGCCAGTAGTACCCTGTTGTATGGCGGCTACACCTTC. It translates to CASSTLLYGGYTF.

J is TRBJ2-7 and V is TRBV28, with TRBD1 identical over 7 bases. Per germline, CDR1 MDHEN and CDR2 SYDVKM. V was pared by 4 bases and J by 2 bases, with 5 bases of the junction left unmatched. The CDR3 has 14 amino acids. DNA for the CDR3: TGTGCCAGCAGTTCAGGGACAGCAACCTACGAGCAGTACTTC. Its protein product is CASSSGTATYEQYF.

This chain uses TRBV10-3 with TRBJ2-2, with D possibly TRBD2 on 7 matching bases. In germline, CDR1 is ENHRY, CDR2 SYGVKD. This CDR3 is built from 19 residues. With 3 bases removed from V and 1 base from J, the gap between germline ends came to 21 bases. The CDR3 sequence is CAISDPTNAGALNTGELFF. For the CDR3, the DNA is TGTGCCATCAGTGACCCCACTAATGCGGGGGCCCTGAACACCGGGGAGCTGTTTTTT.

This clone occurred a few times. The J gene is TRBJ1-5, the V gene TRBV5-1; no clear D. The CDR3 contains 13 residues. Trimming cost V 0 bases and J 3 bases, with 4 bases left between them. Germline loops: CDR1 SGHRS, CDR2 YFSETQ. The DNA for the CDR3 is TGCGCCAGCAGCTTGGGGAACAATCAGCCCCAGCATTTT. Its protein is CASSLGNNQPQHF.

The CDR3, as DNA: TGTGCCTGGAGTCCTGGGGTGGGACAACTAACAAACATGAACACTGAAGCTTTCTTT. Protein product: CAWSPGVGQLTNMNTEAFF. V and J are TRBV30 and TRBJ1-1; TRBD1 might be the D (6 bases). The CDR3 runs 19 residues. Germline CDR1 is GTSNPN and CDR2 is SVGIG (reference sequence). V lost 2 bases to trimming and J lost 0 bases, with 25 bases between them.

V is TRBV4-3 and J is TRBJ2-7, with 11 positions matching TRBD2. Germline assignment: CDR1 LGHNA and CDR2 YSLEER. The J segment lost 2 bases and the V segment lost 0 bases, leaving 9 bases of the junction unmatched. CDR3 length equals 18 residues. For the CDR3, the DNA is TGCGCCAGCAGCCAAGAACGCATTCTAGCGGGAGGCCCCTACGAGCAGTACTTC. This gives the protein CASSQERILAGGPYEQYF.

This clone was observed a handful of times. This sequence joins TRBV18 and TRBJ1-1, with D maybe TRBD1 (5 bases). From germline, CDR1 is KGHSH and CDR2 LQKENI. Trimming removed 3 bases from V and 2 bases from J, with 13 bases in between. There are 15 residues in the CDR3. The chain's CDR3 is CASSPLAGRNTEAFF. The CDR3 coding sequence is TGTGCCAGCTCACCCTTAGCGGGGCGCAACACTGAAGCTTTCTTT.

V and J are TRBV18 and TRBJ1-1; TRBD1 matches at 7 bases. The CDR3 covers 12 residues. Germline V gene sequence: CDR1 KGHSH, CDR2 LQKENI. V gave up 4 bases and J gave up 4 bases; unmatched junction bases: 0. CDR3 sequence reads: CASSRDSTEAFF. The CDR3 nucleotides read TGTGCCAGCTCACGGGACAGCACTGAAGCTTTCTTT.

This clone was seen just once. The chain employs TRBV28 and TRBJ2-2, with D possibly being TRBD1 (5 bases). The CDR3 contains 17 residues. V lost 7 bases to trimming and J lost 0 bases, with 18 bases between them. Germline V lookup: CDR1 MDHEN, CDR2 SYDVKM. For the CDR3, the DNA is TGTGCCAGCACCTTAGGGCTCGGACACCCGAACACCGGGGAGCTGTTTTTT. Amino acid sequence: CASTLGLGHPNTGELFF. Full variable domain (rest looked up from reference TRBV28 and TRBJ2-2): DVKVTQSSRYLVKRTGEKVFLECVQDMDHENMFWYRQDPGLGLRLIYFSYDVKMKEKGDIPEGYSVSREKKERFSLILESASTNQTSMYLCASTLGLGHPNTGELFFGEGSRLTVL.

The chain employs TRBV6-6 and TRBJ1-3, with 7 bases fitting TRBD1. This CDR3 comprises 15 residues. Germline V gene data show CDR1 as MNHNY and CDR2 as SVGAGI (reference sequence). With V trimmed by 2 bases and J by 0 bases, 1 base remained unmatched. The CDR3 here is CASSYRTGSGNTIYF. For the CDR3, the DNA is TGTGCCAGCAGTTACAGGACAGGCTCTGGAAACACCATATATTTT.

This clone was observed once. CDR3 in amino acids: CASRKAGLVYEQYF. The CDR3 nucleotides are TGTGCCAGCAGAAAAGCGGGATTAGTATACGAGCAGTACTTC. V and J are TRBV27 and TRBJ2-7; 7 bases are a match to TRBD2. The V gene end was trimmed by 6 bases and the J gene end by 4 bases; junction bases not matched to a gene: 9. The CDR3 covers 14 residues. CDR1 is MNHEY and CDR2 is SMNVEV in the germline V gene (reference sequence).

The chain carries TRBV10-3 and TRBJ2-7; D not certain. From germline, CDR1 is ENHRY and CDR2 SYGVKD. The V end was cut by 4 bases, the J end by 2 bases, with 12 bases between. The CDR3 loop spans 14 amino acids. The chain's CDR3 is CAISVSSRAYEQYF. Here the CDR3 DNA reads TGTGCCATCAGTGTGAGTAGCAGAGCCTACGAGCAGTACTTC.

The chain employs TRBV28 and TRBJ2-7; 13 bases agree with TRBD2. CDR1 is MDHEN and CDR2 is SYDVKM in the germline V gene. After removal of 5 bases from V and 2 bases from J, the junction contained 9 bases not matched to a gene. There are 17 residues in the CDR3. The CDR3 region is CASSVGTSGTLTYEQYF. The CDR3 DNA reads TGTGCCAGCAGTGTTGGGACTAGCGGGACCTTAACCTACGAGCAGTACTTC. Together with reference TRBV28 and TRBJ2-7, the CDR3 gives the full variable domain: DVKVTQSSRYLVKRTGEKVFLECVQDMDHENMFWYRQDPGLGLRLIYFSYDVKMKEKGDIPEGYSVSREKKERFSLILESASTNQTSMYLCASSVGTSGTLTYEQYFGPGTRLTVT.

The chain joins TRBV2 to TRBJ1-2, with D tentatively TRBD1 (6 bases). The germline V gene has CDR1 SNHLY and CDR2 FYNNEI. V lost 6 bases to trimming and J lost 5 bases, with 10 bases between them. This CDR3 region has 12 residues. The CDR3 bases are TGTGCCAGCAGGCGCCAGGGGTATGGCTACACCTTC. Translated: CASRRQGYGYTF.

The genes are TRBV6-5 and TRBJ1-1; no clear D gene. This CDR3 has 14 amino acids. Trimming pared 6 bases from V and 0 bases from J, leaving 11 bases between. Germline-derived CDR1 and CDR2 are MNHEY and SVGAGI. CDR3 coding DNA: TGTGCCAGCAGGTTGTTGAGGCTGAACACTGAAGCTTTCTTT. Protein product: CASRLLRLNTEAFF.